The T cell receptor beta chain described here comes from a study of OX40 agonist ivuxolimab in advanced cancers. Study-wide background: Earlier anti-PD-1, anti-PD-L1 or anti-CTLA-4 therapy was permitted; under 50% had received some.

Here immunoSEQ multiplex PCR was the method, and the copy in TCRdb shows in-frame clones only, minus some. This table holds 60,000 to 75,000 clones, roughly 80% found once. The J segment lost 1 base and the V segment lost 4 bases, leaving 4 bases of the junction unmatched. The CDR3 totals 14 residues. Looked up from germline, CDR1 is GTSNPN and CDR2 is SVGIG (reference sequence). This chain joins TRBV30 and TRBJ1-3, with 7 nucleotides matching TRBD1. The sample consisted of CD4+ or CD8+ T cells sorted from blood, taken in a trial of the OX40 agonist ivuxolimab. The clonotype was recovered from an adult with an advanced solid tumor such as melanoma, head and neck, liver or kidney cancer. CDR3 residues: CAWKTGASGNTIYF. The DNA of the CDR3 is TGTGCCTGGAAAACAGGGGCGTCTGGAAACACCATATATTTT.